These 28 T cell receptor beta chains share one sample of origin, sequenced in a study of blood T cell repertoires in COVID-19 (TCRdb year 2020). To prepare the library, the immunoSEQ multiplex PCR assay was applied. The table comes from immuneACCESS by way of TCRdb, which keeps in-frame sequences with V and J called. Part of the clones is missing from these tables; in studies checked, under half for an unresolved V gene and the rest for unknown reasons. Present in this sample are about 280,000 clones, approximately 90% of which were seen just once. The ten largest make up around 2% of the sample. What was sequenced was PBMCs or T cells enriched from blood (not recorded which). The source is a woman aged 55-69 years in a cohort exposed to, infected with or recovered from COVID-19 (not recorded which).

The chain employs TRBV7-9 and TRBJ2-7; D unresolved. The CDR3 is made up of 12 amino acids. V was trimmed by 5 bases and J by 2 bases, leaving 7 bases between them. Germline V gene data show CDR1 as SEHNR and CDR2 as FQNEAQ (reference sequence). This CDR3 reads CASSLSTYEQYF. CDR3 DNA sequence: TGTGCCAGCAGCCTATCAACCTACGAGCAGTACTTC.

J is TRBJ2-1 and V is TRBV5-1; 9 bases line up with TRBD2. CDR3 length: 18 residues. CDR1 is SGHRS, CDR2 YFSETQ, per germline. The V and J ends lost 1 base and 5 bases, in that order; junction bases with no gene match: 13. CDR3 region: CASSLRSLSAGGHNEQFF. Here the CDR3 DNA reads TGCGCCAGCAGCTTGCGCTCTTTGTCAGCGGGAGGTCACAATGAGCAGTTCTTC.

Points on this clone: Other DNA sequences in this specimen translate into the identical CDR3. The chain has TRBV11-2 and TRBJ2-5; 8 nucleotides align to TRBD1. Germline V lookup: CDR1 SGHAT, CDR2 FQNNGV. Unmatched junction bases numbered 5, after V lost 6 bases and J lost 5 bases. The CDR3 loop spans 13 amino acids. The CDR3 spells CASSRDRGETQYF. DNA for the CDR3: TGTGCCAGCAGTCGTGACAGGGGTGAGACCCAGTACTTC.

This chain uses TRBV28 with TRBJ2-7; 14 bases line up with TRBD2. Germline loops: CDR1 MDHEN, CDR2 SYDVKM. This CDR3 region has 19 residues. V was clipped by 1 base and J by 2 bases; unmatched bases: 10. The CDR3 region has the DNA TGTGCCAGCAGTTTATCCCTGGGACTAGCGGGAGTAATGACCTACGAGCAGTACTTC. Its translation: CASSLSLGLAGVMTYEQYF.

The rearrangement links TRBV7-6 to TRBJ1-2, with 7 bases lining up with TRBD1. Germline values: CDR1 SGHVS, CDR2 FNYEAQ. The V and J ends lost 5 bases and 4 bases, in that order; junction bases with no gene match: 7. The CDR3 has 14 residues. CDR3 sequence: CASSATRDSYGYTF. The CDR3 DNA is TGTGCCAGCAGCGCAACCAGGGACAGCTATGGCTACACCTTC.

The sample holds a few counts of this clone. The CDR3 DNA is TGTGCCAGCAAGGCCCAGGGGGCACGGACCGGGGAGCTGTTTTTT. The encoded protein is CASKAQGARTGELFF. The chain carries TRBV2 and TRBJ2-2, with 8 bases lining up with TRBD1. Per germline, CDR1 SNHLY and CDR2 FYNNEI. The CDR3 loop spans 15 amino acids. With 7 bases clipped from V and 5 bases from J, the junction kept 9 bases outside the gene matches.

This chain uses TRBV19 with TRBJ1-6; 7 bases agree with TRBD1. The CDR3 extends over 14 amino acids. Trimming took 5 bases from V and 10 from J; bases not matched to a gene: 8. The germline gives CDR1 LNHDA, CDR2 SQIVND (reference sequence). The DNA of the CDR3 is TGTGCCAGTAGTCGGGGGACAGAAGGCTCACCCCTCCACTTT. Translation: CASSRGTEGSPLHF. Based on the CDR3 plus reference TRBV19 and TRBJ1-6, the full variable domain is DGGITQSPKYLFRKEGQNVTLSCEQNLNHDAMYWYRQDPGQGLRLIYYSQIVNDFQKGDIAEGYSVSREKKESFPLTVTSAQKNPTAFYLCASSRGTEGSPLHFGNGTRLTVT.

The chain employs TRBV19 and TRBJ1-5, with 7 bases lining up with TRBD1. J was trimmed by 1 base and V by 4 bases; bases with no gene match: 7. This CDR3 region has 16 residues. Germline CDR1 LNHDA, CDR2 SQIVND (reference sequence). DNA for the CDR3: TGTGCCAGTAGTAGCCACAGGGGCGGAAGCAATCAGCCCCAGCATTTT. Translation: CASSSHRGGSNQPQHF. The complete variable domain, with remaining parts taken from reference TRBV19 and TRBJ1-5, reads DGGITQSPKYLFRKEGQNVTLSCEQNLNHDAMYWYRQDPGQGLRLIYYSQIVNDFQKGDIAEGYSVSREKKESFPLTVTSAQKNPTAFYLCASSSHRGGSNQPQHFGDGTRLSIL.

The J gene is TRBJ2-1, the V gene TRBV7-3; the match to TRBD2 covers 15 bases. Losses at the gene ends were 5 bases for V and 10 bases for J; bases not matched to a gene: 9. Germline V CDR1 and CDR2: SGHTA, FQGTGA. The CDR3 runs 16 residues. CDR3 protein: CASSPGTSGGRGEQFF. CDR3 nucleotide sequence: TGTGCCAGCAGCCCCGGGACTAGCGGGGGGCGGGGGGAGCAGTTCTTC.

The rearrangement links TRBV4-1 to TRBJ2-3, with D hard to call. Germline CDR1 MGHRA, CDR2 YSYEKL. V lost 2 bases to trimming and J lost 2 bases, with 14 bases between them. This CDR3 is built from 16 residues. The CDR3 loop is CASSQPYTAFTDTQYF. The CDR3 bases are TGCGCCAGCAGCCAACCCTATACAGCTTTCACAGATACGCAGTATTTT.

This clone was found once. V and J are TRBV6-5 and TRBJ2-1, with 9 nucleotides matching TRBD2. From germline, CDR1 is MNHEY and CDR2 SVGAGI. The CDR3 spans 15 residues. V trimming: 8 bases; J trimming: 6 bases; junction bases outside the gene matches: 11. The DNA for the CDR3 is TGTGCCAGCGCGGGGACGGGACTAGCATTCAATGAGCAGTTCTTC. This gives the protein CASAGTGLAFNEQFF.

The chain couples TRBV19 to TRBJ2-7, with D perhaps TRBD2 (5 bases). The CDR3 totals 12 residues. CDR1 and CDR2 (germline): LNHDA, SQIVND (reference sequence). Trimming shortened V by 1 base and J by 4 bases, and 5 bases separated the two germline ends. The CDR3 region is CASSIGEYEQYF. In DNA form, the CDR3 reads TGTGCCAGTAGTATAGGGGAGTACGAGCAGTACTTC.

The chain carries TRBV30 and TRBJ2-1; 9 bases align to TRBD2. This CDR3 contains 15 residues. V lost 2 bases to trimming and J lost 0 bases; unmatched junction nucleotides: 2. Germline CDR1 and CDR2: GTSNPN and SVGIG (reference sequence). The CDR3 DNA sequence: TGTGCCTGGAGTAGCGGGAGGAGCTCCTACAATGAGCAGTTCTTC. It specifies CAWSSGRSSYNEQFF.

This clone was counted only a few times. The J gene is TRBJ2-1, the V gene TRBV7-3; D might be TRBD1 (6 bases). The CDR3 is made up of 15 amino acids. Germline values: CDR1 SGHTA, CDR2 FQGTGA. With 4 bases removed from V and 0 bases from J, the gap between germline ends came to 10 bases. Here the CDR3 reads CASSSDRSSYNEQFF. The CDR3 nucleotides read TGTGCCAGCAGCTCAGACAGGAGCTCCTACAATGAGCAGTTCTTC.

The V call is TRBV6-2 or TRBV6-3, the J call TRBJ2-7; D is unresolved. Trimming stripped 2 bases from V and 4 bases from J, with 6 bases between. The CDR3 is 12 amino acids. The germline V gene encodes CDR1 MNHEY and CDR2 SVGEGT. The CDR3 DNA reads as TGTGCCAGCAGTTACGTCGGTTACGAGCAGTACTTC. Its translation: CASSYVGYEQYF.

The chain carries TRBV23-1 and TRBJ2-1; D is perhaps TRBD2 (6 bases). TRBV23-1 carries the ORF label, with uncertain function. Trimming removed 8 bases from V and 6 bases from J, with 11 bases in between. This CDR3 has 12 amino acids. This CDR3 is CASETSPNEQFF. For the CDR3, the DNA is TGCGCCAGCGAGACTAGTCCCAATGAGCAGTTCTTC.

The chain has TRBV27 and TRBJ2-1; possible D gene TRBD1, 6 bases. The V end lost 6 bases, the J end lost 3 bases, and 9 bases lay between the germline ends. The CDR3 totals 13 residues. Germline assignment: CDR1 MNHEY and CDR2 SMNVEV (reference sequence). Here the CDR3 DNA reads TGTGCCAGCAGGACAGGTTGCTACAATGAGCAGTTCTTC. It codes for CASRTGCYNEQFF.

The chain recombines TRBV7-3 with TRBJ2-1; 7 bases are a match to TRBD2. The CDR3 sequence is 15 residues long. Germline V gene data show CDR1 as SGHTA and CDR2 as FQGTGA. V lost 2 bases and J lost 8; bases outside the gene matches: 9. As DNA, the CDR3 is TGTGCCAGCAGCTTATTTAGGACTAGGGTCGATGAGCAGTTCTTC. It translates to CASSLFRTRVDEQFF.

The CDR3 loop reads CSVGLAGSYEQYF. The DNA of the CDR3 is TGCAGCGTTGGACTAGCGGGTTCCTACGAGCAGTACTTC. This chain joins TRBV29-1 and TRBJ2-7, with TRBD2 identical over 10 bases. With V trimmed by 4 bases and J by 1 base, 1 base remained unmatched. This CDR3 has 13 amino acids. Germline V gene data show CDR1 as SQVTM and CDR2 as ANQGSEA.

The count of this clone is one. The V gene is TRBV2, the J gene TRBJ1-6; TRBD1 might be the D (5 bases). V lost 6 bases and J lost 9, with 15 bases in between. Per the germline V gene, CDR1 is SNHLY and CDR2 is FYNNEI. CDR3 length equals 14 residues. The CDR3 region has the DNA TGTGCCAGCAGGCCCACTGGGAGGGGTTCACCCCTCCACTTT. This encodes CASRPTGRGSPLHF.

This clone occurred once. This sample also contains other DNA sequences that code for the same CDR3. This sequence joins TRBV5-1 and TRBJ1-1, with 7 bases lining up with TRBD1. Germline values: CDR1 SGHRS, CDR2 YFSETQ. V gave up 4 bases and J gave up 2 bases; unmatched junction bases: 5. The CDR3 consists of 14 residues. The CDR3 DNA reads TGCGCCAGCAGCCCGGGACAGACAAACACTGAAGCTTTCTTT. This sequence encodes CASSPGQTNTEAFF.

The rearrangement joins TRBV3-1 (or the pseudogene TRBV3-2) to TRBJ1-1; D may be TRBD1 (6 bases). The germline V gene encodes CDR1 LGHDT and CDR2 YNNKEL (reference sequence). Trimming took 4 bases from V and 0 from J, leaving 12 bases between them. This CDR3 comprises 15 residues. The CDR3 bases are TGTGCCAGCAGCCCGTCAGGGGTGATGAACACTGAAGCTTTCTTT. As protein: CASSPSGVMNTEAFF.

The genes are TRBV6-2 or TRBV6-3 and TRBJ2-1; the match to TRBD2 covers 11 bases. V lost 2 bases and J lost 2; bases outside the gene matches: 11. Germline V gives CDR1 MNHEY, CDR2 SVGEGT. The CDR3 has 19 amino acids. The CDR3, as DNA: TGTGCCAGCAGTTACGAGCTACTAGCGGGAGTTCTCGCCTACAATGAGCAGTTCTTC. Translation gives CASSYELLAGVLAYNEQFF.

J is TRBJ2-7 and V is TRBV6-5; 7 bases line up with TRBD2. This CDR3 region has 12 residues. Looked up from germline, CDR1 is MNHEY and CDR2 is SVGAGI. Unmatched junction bases numbered 4, after V lost 7 bases and J lost 4 bases. The CDR3, as DNA: TGTGCCAGCACGGGGAGGGTGTACGAGCAGTACTTC. It translates to CASTGRVYEQYF.

The chain employs TRBV12-3 or TRBV12-4 and TRBJ2-2; D is uncertain. With 6 bases removed from V and 7 bases from J, the gap between germline ends came to 9 bases. CDR3 length equals 12 residues. The CDR3 protein is CASRGPSGELFF. The CDR3 DNA reads TGTGCCAGCAGGGGCCCGAGCGGGGAGCTGTTTTTT.

V and J are TRBV5-4 and TRBJ2-3; D is perhaps TRBD2 (6 bases). Germline V lookup: CDR1 SGHNT, CDR2 YYREEE (reference sequence). With 2 bases removed from V and 0 bases from J, the gap between germline ends came to 13 bases. The CDR3 contains 16 residues. The CDR3 here is CASSFPGDQSTDTQYF. DNA for the CDR3: TGTGCCAGCAGCTTTCCGGGGGACCAGAGCACAGATACGCAGTATTTT.

In DNA, the CDR3 is TGCGCCAGCAGGCTAGGACTAGCGGGAACAGATACGCAGTATTTT. Translating gives CASRLGLAGTDTQYF. V usage is TRBV5-1 and J usage is TRBJ2-3, with 12 bases identical to TRBD2. After removal of 5 bases from V and 3 bases from J, the junction contained 4 bases not matched to a gene. This CDR3 region has 15 residues. Germline V gene data show CDR1 as SGHRS and CDR2 as YFSETQ.

The chain uses TRBV5-3 and TRBJ2-6, with TRBD1 matching 9 bases. TRBV5-3 is an open reading frame, and its role is uncertain. This CDR3 has 18 amino acids. Trimming at V came to 4 bases and at J to 0 bases, leaving 8 bases not matched to a gene. This CDR3 is CARSGDRAKTSGANVLTF. The CDR3 DNA is TGTGCCAGAAGCGGGGACAGGGCGAAGACCTCTGGGGCCAACGTCCTGACTTTC.